This T cell receptor beta chain was recovered during a study of T cell changes during pregnancy in multiple sclerosis (dated by TCRdb to between 2018 and 2021). As for the study more broadly: Changes in the T cell repertoire over the course of pregnancy were examined in this study in women with multiple sclerosis.

V and J lose 1 base and 3 bases, and a span of 8 bases separates them. From a lookup of the germline V gene, CDR1 and CDR2 are SGHVS and FQNEAQ. The CDR3 spans 14 residues, from the cysteine through the phenylalanine. Of all the DNA, just the CDR3 is kept, 42 bases in frame from base 1. The receptor library was made with the immunoSEQ multiplex PCR assay. What TCRdb holds here is the immuneACCESS table cut down to in-frame rearrangements. Part of the clones is not present; checked against another copy, under half of the missing clones reflect an unresolved V gene, and the others are unexplained. The sample table lists about 130,000 clones, 96% of them with a count of one. The ten largest make up over 0.35% of the sample. Concerning this clone: Its antigen specificity is not known. Per-base qualities were not stored, and no clone one base away is much larger.

Sequences were derived from peripheral blood, sampled after pregnancy. The source of this sequence is a female donor with multiple sclerosis, enrolled in a pregnancy study. The chain uses TRBV7-8 and TRBJ2-3; the D region possibly corresponds to TRBD1 (6 bases align). Read as DNA, the sequence is TGTGCCAGCAGCTTAGGGCAGGGGACAGATACGCAGTATTTT. Its coded protein is CASSLGQGTDTQYF.